Here is one T cell receptor beta chain with its context. Profiled with immunoSEQ multiplex PCR; TCRdb holds only in-frame clones, not every one. The data hold almost 200,000 clones, with around 79% observed a single time. This record belongs to a study of blood T cell repertoires in COVID-19. Study overall: Acute-phase and convalescent COVID-19 samples originated in the United States, Italy and Spain.

The germline V and J ends were trimmed by 0 bases and 8 bases, with 14 bases remaining between them. Germline loops: CDR1 SNHLY, CDR2 FYNNEI. CDR3 size: 14 residues. This chain uses TRBV2 with TRBJ2-7, with D maybe TRBD2 (6 bases). The TCR was taken from a woman in her forties with COVID-19, enrolled during active disease. Sequencing input: peripheral blood. The CDR3, as DNA: TGTGCCAGCAGTGAAGCTCACGGGAGTAACAAGCAGTACTTC. This codes for CASSEAHGSNKQYF.